This T cell receptor (beta chain) appears in the sequencing data of a study of shared clonotypes between healthy human individuals. Study-level points and caveats: Only blood underwent sampling, and tissue repertoires likely differ. Clonotype sharing across a few donors was observed for around 5.1% of naive CD4 clonotypes.

The table came from immunoSEQ multiplex PCR; TCRdb's copy has only in-frame clones and leaves some out. Of about 980,000 clones listed, around three quarters are singletons. Comments on this clone: What it binds is unknown.

The CDR3 has 14 residues. Per germline, CDR1 SGHTA and CDR2 FQGNSA. The V segment lost 8 bases and the J segment 5 bases; nucleotides outside the gene matches: 7. The rearrangement joins TRBV7-2 to TRBJ2-1; 9 bases agree with TRBD2. Sequencing was done on a sample of memory CD4+ T cells sorted from blood. As to subset: CD45RA-negative fraction. The receptor comes from a man aged 18 to 29 in good health. Here the CDR3 reads CASGLRGGNNEQFF. In DNA form, the CDR3 reads TGTGCCAGCGGTTTGCGGGGGGGAAACAATGAGCAGTTCTTC.